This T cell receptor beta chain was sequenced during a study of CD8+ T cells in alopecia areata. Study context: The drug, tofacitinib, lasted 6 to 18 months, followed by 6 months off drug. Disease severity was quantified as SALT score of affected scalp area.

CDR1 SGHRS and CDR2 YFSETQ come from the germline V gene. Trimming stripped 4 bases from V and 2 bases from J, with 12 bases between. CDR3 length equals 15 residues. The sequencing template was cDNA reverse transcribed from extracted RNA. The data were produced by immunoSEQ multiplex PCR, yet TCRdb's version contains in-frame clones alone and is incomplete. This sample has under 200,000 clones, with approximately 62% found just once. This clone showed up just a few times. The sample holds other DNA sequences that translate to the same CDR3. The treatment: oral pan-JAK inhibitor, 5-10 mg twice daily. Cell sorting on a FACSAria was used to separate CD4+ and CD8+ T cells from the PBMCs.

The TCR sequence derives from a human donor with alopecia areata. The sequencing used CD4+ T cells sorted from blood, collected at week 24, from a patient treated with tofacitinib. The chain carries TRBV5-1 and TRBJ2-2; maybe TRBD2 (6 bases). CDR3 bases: TGCGCCAGCAGCCCCGGGACTGCCAACACCGGGGAGCTGTTTTTT. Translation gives CASSPGTANTGELFF.